Below are 6 T cell receptor beta chains sequenced from a single sample in a study of blood T cell repertoires in COVID-19. This table comes from immunoSEQ multiplex PCR, and its TCRdb copy is limited to in-frame clones, with some not included. In the table there are approximately 240,000 clones, roughly 84% of which are singletons. Material: peripheral blood. Receptors originate from a woman in her thirties or forties who had recovered from COVID-19.

This clone was observed a handful of times. V and J are TRBV7-6 and TRBJ1-1, with D maybe TRBD1 (6 bases). CDR1 is SGHVS, CDR2 FNYEAQ, per germline. The CDR3 sequence is 16 residues long. Between the trimmed V and J ends, which lost 3 bases and 1 base, there was a span of 15 bases. CDR3 DNA sequence: TGTGCCAGCAGCTTTTCCCCTGGACAGCGGAACACTGAAGCTTTCTTT. Residues: CASSFSPGQRNTEAFF.

The gene calls are TRBV18 and TRBJ2-1, with D tentatively TRBD2 (6 bases). V was cut by 3 bases and J by 2 bases, with 20 bases left in between. This CDR3 comprises 18 residues. Per germline, CDR1 KGHSH and CDR2 LQKENI. The DNA of the CDR3 is TGTGCCAGCTCACCTTCCATTAGCGGTTTAACGGCCTACAATGAGCAGTTCTTC. Translation gives CASSPSISGLTAYNEQFF.

The rearrangement joins TRBV19 to TRBJ1-1; D is ambiguous. V lost 6 bases, J lost 11 bases, and 19 bases lay in between. CDR3 size: 13 residues. The germline CDR1 and CDR2 sequences are LNHDA and SQIVND (reference sequence). CDR3 sequence: CASSVGRIDVAFF. CDR3 DNA: TGTGCCAGTAGCGTTGGGAGGATTGACGTCGCTTTCTTT.

V and J are TRBV15 and TRBJ2-3; 14 nucleotides agree with TRBD2. The CDR3 extends over 17 amino acids. Germline V gene data show CDR1 as LNHNV and CDR2 as YYDKDF (reference sequence). The J segment lost 4 bases and the V segment lost 3 bases, leaving 6 bases of the junction unmatched. The CDR3 region has the DNA TGTGCCACCAGCAGGAGGACTAGCGGGGGGCCTTCAGATACGCAGTATTTT. Translating it yields CATSRRTSGGPSDTQYF.

The chain employs TRBV18 and TRBJ2-7; 8 bases match TRBD2. This CDR3 comprises 15 residues. With 5 bases clipped from V and 0 bases from J, the junction kept 6 bases outside the gene matches. Germline V gene lookup returns CDR1 KGHSH and CDR2 LQKENI. The CDR3 loop is CASSTSGGYSYEQYF. DNA of the CDR3: TGTGCCAGCTCAACGAGCGGGGGATACTCCTACGAGCAGTACTTC.

CDR3 nucleotide sequence: TGTGCCAGCAGCCAGGGGGAGCGGGTTAATGAAAAACTGTTTTTT. Protein sequence: CASSQGERVNEKLFF. The V gene is TRBV3-1 (or the pseudogene TRBV3-2), the J gene TRBJ1-4; TRBD1 might be the D (5 bases). Germline V lookup: CDR1 LGHDT, CDR2 YNNKEL (reference sequence). The CDR3 runs 15 residues. V was trimmed by 3 bases and J by 4 bases, leaving 12 bases between them.